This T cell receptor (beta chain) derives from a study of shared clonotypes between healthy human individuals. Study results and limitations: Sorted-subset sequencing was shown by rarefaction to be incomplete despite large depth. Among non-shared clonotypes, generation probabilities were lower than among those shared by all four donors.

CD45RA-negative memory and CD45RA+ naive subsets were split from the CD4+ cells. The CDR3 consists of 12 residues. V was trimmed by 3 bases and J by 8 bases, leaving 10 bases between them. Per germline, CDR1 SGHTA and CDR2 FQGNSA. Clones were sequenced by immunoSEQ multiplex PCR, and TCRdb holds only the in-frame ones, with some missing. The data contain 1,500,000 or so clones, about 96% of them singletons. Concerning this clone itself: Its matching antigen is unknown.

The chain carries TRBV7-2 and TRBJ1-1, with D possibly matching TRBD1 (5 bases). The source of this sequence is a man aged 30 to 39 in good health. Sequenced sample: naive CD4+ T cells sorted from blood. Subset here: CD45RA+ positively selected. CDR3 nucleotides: TGTGCCAGCAGCTTCAGGGTTGGGGAAGCTTTCTTT. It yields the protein CASSFRVGEAFF.